This is a list of T cell receptor beta chains from one sample in a study of neurological immune-mediated disorders. MiXCR was run by TCRdb on the 5' RACE reads, yielding one entry per CDR3 protein. This table holds 95,000 or so distinct CDR3 sequences, roughly 4% found once. The sequencing sample was made of PBMCs. These receptors were obtained from a woman aged 18-30 years with multiple sclerosis. The CDR3 runs from the conserved cysteine through the conserved F or W. D genes are given only for firm matches. A clone size is listed for some rows: how often the clone was seen (once, few, many), or a class if it is expanded.

j_call v_call d_call clone_size cdr3_nt cdr3_aa
TRBJ2-5 TRBV6-2/TRBV6-3 NA many TGTGCCAGCAGTTACACCGCAACCGGGCCCCAAGAGACCCAGTACTTC CASSYTATGPQETQYF
TRBJ2-7 TRBV20-1 NA many TGCAGTGCTAGAGGAAATCGGGCAGGGGGGTCCTACGAGCAGTACTTC CSARGNRAGGSYEQYF
TRBJ2-5 TRBV7-2 TRBD2 many TGTGCCAGCAGCTTTCGCGGGGGGGAGGGAGAGACCCAGTACTTC CASSFRGGEGETQYF
TRBJ1-1 TRBV20-1 TRBD1 many TGCAGTGCGGCGGACCGGGACAGGGCAACGAAAGCTTTCTTT CSAADRDRATKAFF
TRBJ2-7 TRBV3-1 NA many TGTGCCAGCAGCCAGACATACGTAACCGACGAGCAGTACTTC CASSQTYVTDEQYF
TRBJ2-1 TRBV20-1 NA many TGCAGTGCTAGCCAGGGTGAATACCTACGCGGGTTCTTC CSASQGEYLRGFF
TRBJ2-7 TRBV28 NA many TGTGCCAGCACCCAACTAGGTTTGTACGAGCAGTACTTC CASTQLGLYEQYF
TRBJ2-2 TRBV20-1 NA many TGCAGTGCGTCAGACAATACGAACACCGGGGAGCTGTTTTTT CSASDNTNTGELFF
TRBJ2-5 TRBV6-5 NA NA TGTGCCAGCAGTTACTCGTGGGGGAAAGAGACCCAGTACTTC CASSYSWGKETQYF
TRBJ1-6 TRBV20-1 TRBD1 few TGCAGTGCTCAAAGACAGGGGGCAGGTTCAACCCTCAACTTT CSAQRQGAGSTLNF
TRBJ1-5 TRBV7-2 NA many TGTGCCAGCAGCTTAAGAGGACAGCCCCAGCATTTT CASSLRGQPQHF
TRBJ1-2 TRBV20-1 TRBD1 few TGCAGTGCCACAGACAGGGAAGGGCTGGCTAACTATGGCTACACCTTC CSATDREGLANYGYTF
TRBJ1-1 TRBV4-2 NA many TGTGCCAGCAGCCAAGCGGATAGAAGGACGAACACTGAAGCTTTCTTT CASSQADRRTNTEAFF
TRBJ1-1 TRBV29-1 NA few TGCAGCGTTGTAAACTCTATTGGGCGCACTGAAGCTTTCTTT CSVVNSIGRTEAFF
TRBJ1-2 TRBV20-1 TRBD1 few TGCAGTGCTAGGAGACAGGGCTGGAACTATGGCTACACCTTC CSARRQGWNYGYTF
TRBJ1-1 TRBV6-5 TRBD1 many TGTGCCAGCAGCAGAGGGACAGCCGAAGGGGGCACTGAAGCTTTCTTT CASSRGTAEGGTEAFF
TRBJ2-5 TRBV29-1 NA many TGCAGCGTTGAGTGGCGGGAGACCCAGTACTTC CSVEWRETQYF
TRBJ2-7 TRBV12-3/TRBV12-4 NA many TGTGCCAGCAGCATAGGGGCCTACGAGCAGTACTTC CASSIGAYEQYF
TRBJ1-1 TRBV10-2 NA many TGCGCCAGCAGTGAGAACTTAGAAGGCACTGAAGCTTTCTTT CASSENLEGTEAFF
TRBJ2-2 TRBV5-5 TRBD1 many TGTGCCAGCAGCTTTCCGGGACAGGGGACCGGGGAGCTGTTTTTT CASSFPGQGTGELFF
TRBJ2-1 TRBV20-1 TRBD2 many TGCAGTGCCCCCATAGCGGGGGGGCGGAACAATGAGCAGTTCTTC CSAPIAGGRNNEQFF
TRBJ2-4 TRBV20-1 NA many TGCAGTGCCAAATGGGGGGCGGGGCCCAAAAACATTCAGTACTTC CSAKWGAGPKNIQYF
TRBJ2-2 TRBV5-1 NA many TGCGCCAGCAGCTTGTTTGGGGAGCTGTTTTTT CASSLFGELFF
TRBJ1-5 TRBV5-1 TRBD1 many TGCGCCAGCAGCGACGGGACAGGGGATCAGCCCCAGCATTTT CASSDGTGDQPQHF